The 2 T cell receptor beta chains below come from one sample, sequenced in a study of blood T cell repertoires in COVID-19. The data were produced by immunoSEQ multiplex PCR, yet TCRdb's version contains in-frame clones alone and is incomplete. The sample yields about 160,000 clones, around 93% seen once. Specimen: peripheral blood. The source of these receptors is a man aged 30 to 39 with COVID-19, enrolled during active disease.

The chain is built from TRBV7-2 and TRBJ1-1; D call uncertain. There are 14 residues in the CDR3. Deletions cut 4 bases from V and 5 bases from J, with 14 bases between. In germline, CDR1 is SGHTA, CDR2 FQGNSA. The CDR3 sequence is CASSSPWTGTEAFF. As DNA, the CDR3 is TGTGCCAGCAGCTCCCCTTGGACGGGAACTGAAGCTTTCTTT. Filled out from reference TRBV7-2 and TRBJ1-1, the complete variable domain reads GAGVSQSPSNKVTEKGKDVELRCDPISGHTALYWYRQSLGQGLEFLIYFQGNSAPDKSGLPSDRFSAERTGGSVSTLTIQRTQQEDSAVYLCASSSPWTGTEAFFGQGTRLTVV.

This clone was seen once. This sequence joins TRBV28 and TRBJ1-2; 8 nucleotides match TRBD1. From germline, CDR1 is MDHEN and CDR2 SYDVKM. The V gene end was trimmed by 6 bases and the J gene end by 5 bases; junction bases not matched to a gene: 11. This CDR3 is 15 amino acids long. The CDR3 is CASRSGQDGIYGYTF. CDR3 sequence (DNA): TGTGCCAGCAGATCGGGACAGGACGGTATTTATGGCTACACCTTC.